The entry that follows covers one TCR beta chain sequence. Some clones are missing from TCRdb's copy, which holds only in-frame ones; the method was immunoSEQ multiplex PCR. The table includes hundreds of thousands of clones, approximately 90% detected once. These data come from a study of blood T cell repertoires in COVID-19. As for the study in general: The study drew acute and convalescent COVID-19 samples from the United States, Italy and Spain.

Participant ages covered about 18 to 89 years across 24 US areas. Donors were grouped by their self-reported clinical history. Two consecutive negative NP/OP PCR tests, clearance, or resolved symptoms defined Cohort 3 recovery. What was sequenced was PBMCs or T cells enriched from blood (not recorded which). This clonotype was obtained from a man aged 25-45 years who had recovered from COVID-19.

CDR3 sequence reads: CASSSREGYNEQFF. The CDR3 DNA reads as TGTGCCAGCAGTTCGCGGGAGGGCTACAATGAGCAGTTCTTC. V gene TRBV27 combines with J gene TRBJ2-1; 9 positions agree with TRBD2. Germline V lookup: CDR1 MNHEY, CDR2 SMNVEV (reference sequence). This CDR3 contains 14 residues. V dropped 4 bases and J dropped 3; count of bases not matched to a gene: 1.